This T cell receptor beta chain was obtained from a study of cytomegalovirus exposure and HLA in healthy donors. The study ran its PCR with 60 Vbeta and 13 Jbeta primers. The protocol was immunoSEQ multiplex PCR, while the TCRdb copy is restricted to in-frame clones and leaves out a portion. The table lists about 130,000 clones, over 60% of them singletons, with about 2% in the top ten. The V and J ends lost 5 bases and 5 bases respectively, with 15 bases between them. The germline gives CDR1 MGHRA, CDR2 YSYEKL. CDR3 length equals 15 residues. V and J are TRBV4-1 and TRBJ2-2; D gene unclear. Sequencing used PBMCs. This receptor was obtained from a man aged 45-60 years in good health and CMV-seronegative. DNA of the CDR3: TGCGCCAGCAGCTTGGCTGGCCAGTTAACCGGGGAGCTGTTTTTT. As protein: CASSLAGQLTGELFF.